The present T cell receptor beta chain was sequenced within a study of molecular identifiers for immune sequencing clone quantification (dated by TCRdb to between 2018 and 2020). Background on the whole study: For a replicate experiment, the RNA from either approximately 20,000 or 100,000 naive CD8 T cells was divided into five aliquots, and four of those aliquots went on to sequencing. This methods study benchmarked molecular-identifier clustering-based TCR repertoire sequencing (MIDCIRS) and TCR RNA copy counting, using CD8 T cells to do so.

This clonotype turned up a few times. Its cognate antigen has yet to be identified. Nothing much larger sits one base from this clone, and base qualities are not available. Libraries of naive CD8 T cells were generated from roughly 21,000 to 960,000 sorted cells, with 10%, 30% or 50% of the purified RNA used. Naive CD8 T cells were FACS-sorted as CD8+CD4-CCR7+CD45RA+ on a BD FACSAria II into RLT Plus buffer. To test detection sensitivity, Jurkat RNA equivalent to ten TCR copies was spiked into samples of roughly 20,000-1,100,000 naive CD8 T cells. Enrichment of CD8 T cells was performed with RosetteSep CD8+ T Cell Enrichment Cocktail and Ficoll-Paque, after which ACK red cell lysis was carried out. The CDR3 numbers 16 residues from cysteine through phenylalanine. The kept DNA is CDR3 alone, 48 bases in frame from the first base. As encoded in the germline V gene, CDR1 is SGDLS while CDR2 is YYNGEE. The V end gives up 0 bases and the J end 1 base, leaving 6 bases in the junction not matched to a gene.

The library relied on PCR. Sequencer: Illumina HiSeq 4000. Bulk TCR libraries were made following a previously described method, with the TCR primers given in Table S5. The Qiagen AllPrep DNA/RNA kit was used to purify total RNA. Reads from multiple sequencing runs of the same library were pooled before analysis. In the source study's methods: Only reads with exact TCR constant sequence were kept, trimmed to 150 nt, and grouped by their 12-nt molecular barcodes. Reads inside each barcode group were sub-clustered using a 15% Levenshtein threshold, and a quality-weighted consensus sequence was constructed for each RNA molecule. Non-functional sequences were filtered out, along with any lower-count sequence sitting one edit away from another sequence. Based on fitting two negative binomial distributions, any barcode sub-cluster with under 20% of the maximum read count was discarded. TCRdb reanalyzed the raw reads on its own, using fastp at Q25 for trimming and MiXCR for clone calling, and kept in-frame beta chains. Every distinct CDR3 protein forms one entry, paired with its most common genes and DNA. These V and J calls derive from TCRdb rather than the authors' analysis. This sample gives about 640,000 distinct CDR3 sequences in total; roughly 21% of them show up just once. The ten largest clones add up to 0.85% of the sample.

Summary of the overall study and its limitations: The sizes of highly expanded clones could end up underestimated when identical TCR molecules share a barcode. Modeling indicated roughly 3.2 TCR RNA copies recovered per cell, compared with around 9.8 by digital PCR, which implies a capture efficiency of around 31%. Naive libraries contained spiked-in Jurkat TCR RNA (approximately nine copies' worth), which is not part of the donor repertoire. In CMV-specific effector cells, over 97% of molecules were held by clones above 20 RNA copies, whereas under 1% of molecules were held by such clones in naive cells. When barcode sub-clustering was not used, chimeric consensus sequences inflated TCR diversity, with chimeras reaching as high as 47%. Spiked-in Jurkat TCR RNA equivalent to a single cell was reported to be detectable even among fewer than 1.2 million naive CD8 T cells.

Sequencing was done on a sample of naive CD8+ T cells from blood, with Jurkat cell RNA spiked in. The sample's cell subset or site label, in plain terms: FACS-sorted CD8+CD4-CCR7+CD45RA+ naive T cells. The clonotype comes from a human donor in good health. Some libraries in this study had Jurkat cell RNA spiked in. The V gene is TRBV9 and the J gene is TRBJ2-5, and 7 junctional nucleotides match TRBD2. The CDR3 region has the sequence CASSVVGGTAQETQYF. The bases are TGTGCCAGCAGCGTAGTGGGAGGGACCGCCCAAGAGACCCAGTACTTC.